These 5 T cell receptor beta chains came from one sample sequenced in a study of blood T cell repertoires in COVID-19. Some clones are missing from TCRdb's copy, which holds only in-frame ones; the method was immunoSEQ multiplex PCR. The data contain about 150,000 clones, about 89% of them singletons. Sequencing was carried out using peripheral blood. Receptor source: a man aged 55-75 years with active or convalescent COVID-19.

V gene TRBV28 combines with J gene TRBJ1-4; TRBD1 agrees at 9 bases. V dropped 1 base and J dropped 8; count of bases not matched to a gene: 5. CDR1 is MDHEN, CDR2 SYDVKM, per germline. This CDR3 is 15 amino acids long. The CDR3 region is CASSLSGQGREKLFF. The CDR3 DNA reads TGTGCCAGCAGTTTATCGGGACAGGGTCGGGAAAAACTGTTTTTT. Full variable domain (outside the CDR3, taken from reference TRBV28 and TRBJ1-4): DVKVTQSSRYLVKRTGEKVFLECVQDMDHENMFWYRQDPGLGLRLIYFSYDVKMKEKGDIPEGYSVSREKKERFSLILESASTNQTSMYLCASSLSGQGREKLFFGSGTQLSVL.

The V and J genes are TRBV24-1 and TRBJ2-1; TRBD2 matches 10 bases. The CDR3 length is 17 residues. Trimming took 6 bases from V and 10 from J; bases not matched to a gene: 17. Germline-derived CDR1 and CDR2 are KGHDR and SFDVKD. CDR3 amino acids: CATSTLKGLAGVGEQFF. The CDR3 coding sequence is TGTGCCACCAGTACCCTCAAGGGGCTAGCGGGAGTAGGGGAGCAGTTCTTC.

The V call is TRBV5-6, the J call TRBJ1-1; D might be TRBD1 (6 bases). The germline CDR1 and CDR2 sequences are SGHDT and YYEEEE. The CDR3 is made up of 14 amino acids. V dropped 6 bases and J dropped 1 base, with 13 bases sitting between them. In DNA, the CDR3 is TGTGCCAGCATTACCGCCAGGGGGAACACTGAAGCTTTCTTT. Translation: CASITARGNTEAFF.

The chain couples TRBV27 to TRBJ2-5; 10 nucleotides align to TRBD2. The length of the CDR3 is 15 residues. V was pared by 2 bases and J by 5 bases, with 5 bases of the junction left unmatched. Germline V CDR1 and CDR2: MNHEY, SMNVEV (reference sequence). CDR3 region: CASSLLAGDSETQYF. CDR3 in DNA: TGTGCCAGCAGTTTACTAGCGGGAGATTCGGAGACCCAGTACTTC.

The chain couples TRBV28 to TRBJ1-2, with TRBD1 identical over 12 bases. The CDR3 totals 15 residues. Looked up from germline, CDR1 is MDHEN and CDR2 is SYDVKM. The J segment lost 2 bases and the V segment lost 6 bases, leaving 4 bases of the junction unmatched. DNA for the CDR3: TGTGCCAGCAGGACCGGGACAGGGGGCAACTATGGCTACACCTTC. Translated, it gives CASRTGTGGNYGYTF.